Shown below are 29 T cell receptor beta chains from a single sample sequenced in a study of T-cell memory formation after mild COVID-19. TCRdb re-analysed the 5' RACE reads in MiXCR, keeping a single row per CDR3 protein. The table lists roughly 300,000 distinct CDR3 sequences, over 7% of them singletons. Sequenced sample: PBMCs or a T cell subset sorted from them (not recorded which). These receptors were collected from a young man who had mild COVID-19 (a few samples of this study predate the infection). Cell type and time point are not known.

This clonotype was detected a few times. The chain joins TRBV7-6 to TRBJ1-5; 8 bases map to TRBD1. After removal of 4 bases from V and 2 bases from J, the junction contained 7 bases not matched to a gene. CDR3 size: 16 residues. Germline loops: CDR1 SGHVS, CDR2 FNYEAQ. CDR3 residues: CASSSGQGLGNQPQHF. The CDR3 DNA sequence: TGTGCCAGCAGCTCAGGACAGGGCCTAGGCAATCAGCCCCAGCATTTT. Filled out from reference TRBV7-6 and TRBJ1-5, the complete variable domain reads GAGVSQSPRYKVTKRGQDVALRCDPISGHVSLYWYRQALGQGPEFLTYFNYEAQQDKSGLPNDRFSAERPEGSISTLTIQRTEQRDSAMYRCASSSGQGLGNQPQHFGDGTRLSIL.

This clonotype was observed at least ten times. The chain uses TRBV4-3 and TRBJ2-2; TRBD1 matches 7 bases. Germline CDR1 and CDR2: LGHNA and YSLEER. V shed 3 bases and J 1 base; nucleotides not matched to a gene: 5. The CDR3 covers 16 residues. CDR3 sequence (DNA): TGCGCCAGCAGCCATGCCACAGGGGAGAACACCGGGGAGCTGTTTTTT. This encodes CASSHATGENTGELFF.

The chain joins TRBV28 to TRBJ2-1; D is undetermined. The V end lost 5 bases, the J end lost 3 bases, and 11 bases lay between the germline ends. The germline CDR1 and CDR2 sequences are MDHEN and SYDVKM. The CDR3 covers 14 residues. CDR3 loop: CASSNFRSYNEQFF. The CDR3 coding sequence is TGTGCCAGCAGTAATTTTCGGAGCTACAATGAGCAGTTCTTC.

This clonotype was seen a handful of times. V gene TRBV4-1 combines with J gene TRBJ1-1; 7 nucleotides agree with TRBD1. The length of the CDR3 is 14 residues. Trimming at V came to 1 base and at J to 4 bases, leaving 3 bases not matched to a gene. Looked up from germline, CDR1 is MGHRA and CDR2 is YSYEKL. CDR3 protein: CASSQVRQGTEAFF. The CDR3, as DNA: TGCGCCAGCAGCCAAGTGAGACAGGGCACTGAAGCTTTCTTT.

This clonotype was seen ten or more times. This chain uses TRBV5-4 with TRBJ2-1, with TRBD2 identical over 8 bases. The CDR3 contains 15 residues. Germline trimming cut 4 bases from V and 1 base from J; bases unmatched to any gene: 4. Germline V CDR1 and CDR2: SGHNT, YYREEE (reference sequence). The CDR3 loop reads CASSPTSGSYNEQFF. DNA for the CDR3: TGTGCCAGCAGCCCTACTAGCGGATCCTACAATGAGCAGTTCTTC. The whole variable domain, filled in from reference TRBV5-4 and TRBJ2-1, reads ETGVTQSPTHLIKTRGQQVTLRCSSQSGHNTVSWYQQALGQGPQFIFQYYREEENGRGNFPPRFSGLQFPNYSSELNVNALELDDSALYLCASSPTSGSYNEQFFGPGTRLTVL.

The chain employs TRBV4-1 and TRBJ1-1, with D tentatively TRBD1 (6 bases). Germline CDR1 is MGHRA and CDR2 is YSYEKL. The CDR3 runs to 16 residues. V lost 8 bases and J 1 base, leaving 20 bases between the germline ends. In nucleotides, the CDR3 is TGCGCCAGCCGCACAGGGCTCCTGGGGAGGAACACTGAAGCTTTCTTT. Translated, it gives CASRTGLLGRNTEAFF.

This clonotype was counted only a few times. The rearrangement links TRBV10-3 to TRBJ2-1; 7 positions match TRBD1. The CDR3 contains 17 residues. The germline CDR1 and CDR2 sequences are ENHRY and SYGVKD. V trimming: 6 bases; J trimming: 0 bases; junction bases outside the gene matches: 11. Here the CDR3 DNA reads TGTGCCATCAGCCGGGACAGCGGTCAGAGCTCCTACAATGAGCAGTTCTTC. This translates into CAISRDSGQSSYNEQFF.

The table lists this clonotype with a few counts. This sequence joins TRBV20-1 and TRBJ2-1; the D is unclear. CDR1 and CDR2 from the germline V gene are DFQATT and SNEGSKA (reference sequence). The CDR3 sequence is 14 residues long. Deletions cut 2 bases from V and 3 bases from J, with 11 bases between. CDR3 amino acids: CSARSPQNYNEQFF. The CDR3 nucleotides are TGCAGTGCTAGATCTCCACAGAACTACAATGAGCAGTTCTTC.

This chain links TRBV2 with TRBJ2-1; D gene unclear. The CDR3 consists of 11 residues. Trimming shortened V by 8 bases and J by 9 bases, and 11 bases separated the two germline ends. Per the germline V gene, CDR1 is SNHLY and CDR2 is FYNNEI. As DNA, the CDR3 is TGTGCCAGCGTACCCTCCACTGAGCAGTTCTTC. This sequence encodes CASVPSTEQFF.

The chain recombines TRBV5-1 with TRBJ1-1; D possibly corresponds to TRBD1 (5 bases). V shed 4 bases and J shed 0 bases, with 10 bases lying between them. Per germline, CDR1 SGHRS and CDR2 YFSETQ. This CDR3 region has 14 residues. The CDR3 region has the DNA TGCGCCAGCAGCCAAACGACAGTGAACACTGAAGCTTTCTTT. This codes for CASSQTTVNTEAFF.

This clonotype was detected many times. V gene TRBV7-9 combines with J gene TRBJ2-5, with D maybe TRBD2 (5 bases). The CDR3 consists of 12 residues. Per germline, CDR1 SEHNR and CDR2 FQNEAQ (reference sequence). Trimming cost V 3 bases and J 5 bases, with 7 bases left between them. CDR3: CASSLRVETQYF. The DNA for the CDR3 is TGTGCCAGCAGCTTGAGGGTCGAGACCCAGTACTTC.

This clonotype was counted only a few times. The chain carries TRBV15 and TRBJ2-5; 11 bases are shared with TRBD2. The CDR3 contains 14 residues. Germline CDR1 is LNHNV and CDR2 is YYDKDF (reference sequence). Losses at the gene ends were 6 bases for V and 3 bases for J; bases not matched to a gene: 3. CDR3 sequence (DNA): TGTGCCACCAGGGTGACTAGCGGGGAAGAGACCCAGTACTTC. Its protein is CATRVTSGEETQYF.

This clonotype was detected a few times. The chain employs TRBV5-4 and TRBJ1-2; D uncertain. Germline CDR1 SGHNT, CDR2 YYREEE (reference sequence). The germline V and J ends were trimmed by 0 bases and 4 bases, with 10 bases remaining between them. The CDR3 totals 14 residues. The CDR3, as DNA: TGTGCCAGCAGCTTGGTAGGGAGGAGCTATGGCTACACCTTC. As protein: CASSLVGRSYGYTF.

There are a few counts of this clonotype. The chain links TRBV3-1 to TRBJ2-7, with D possibly being TRBD1 (5 bases). The V gene's germline CDR1 is LGHDT and CDR2 YNNKEL (reference sequence). Deletions cut 1 base from V and 5 bases from J, with 9 bases between. The length of the CDR3 is 13 residues. The CDR3 protein is CASSQARVDEQYF. In DNA form, the CDR3 reads TGTGCCAGCAGCCAAGCCAGGGTCGACGAGCAGTACTTC.

This clonotype was recorded at least ten times. The V call is TRBV6-2 or TRBV6-3, the J call TRBJ2-5; 12 nucleotides line up with TRBD2. The V gene's germline CDR1 is MNHEY and CDR2 SVGEGT. The CDR3 totals 18 residues. The V gene end was trimmed by 4 bases and the J gene end by 1 base; junction bases not matched to a gene: 10. This chain's CDR3 is CASSSHTGLAGLQETQYF. The CDR3 nucleotides are TGTGCCAGCAGTTCTCACACGGGACTAGCGGGTCTCCAAGAGACCCAGTACTTC.

The chain combines TRBV6-6 with TRBJ2-7, with TRBD1 matching over 7 bases. V shed 7 bases and J 10 bases; nucleotides not matched to a gene: 13. The CDR3 is 13 residues long. In germline, CDR1 is MNHNY, CDR2 SVGAGI (reference sequence). In nucleotides, the CDR3 is TGTGCCAGCACCATGCTACCCGACAGGGAACAGTACGTC. This sequence encodes CASTMLPDREQYV.

Many counts were recorded for this clonotype. The genes are TRBV5-5 and TRBJ2-2; weak D call: TRBD1 (6 bases). V was cut by 2 bases and J by 1 base, with 12 bases left in between. Germline CDR1 is SGHKS and CDR2 is YYEKEE (reference sequence). This CDR3 region has 16 residues. CDR3 nucleotide sequence: TGTGCCAGCAGCTTCTCGGGACACATGAACACCGGGGAGCTGTTTTTT. This codes for CASSFSGHMNTGELFF.

This clonotype was seen ten or more times. The chain couples TRBV9 to TRBJ2-1; D not resolved. Germline V gene lookup returns CDR1 SGDLS and CDR2 YYNGEE. The V and J ends lost 0 bases and 7 bases respectively, with 11 bases between them. The CDR3 length is 14 residues. The CDR3 loop is CASSVGVLGNEQFF. The CDR3 coding sequence is TGTGCCAGCAGCGTAGGTGTCTTAGGGAATGAGCAGTTCTTC.

This clonotype showed up just a few times. The genes are TRBV20-1 and TRBJ2-3; TRBD2 agrees at 10 bases. The CDR3 extends over 16 amino acids. Unmatched junction bases numbered 8, after V lost 1 base and J lost 4 bases. From germline, CDR1 is DFQATT and CDR2 SNEGSKA (reference sequence). The DNA for the CDR3 is TGCAGTGCTAGAGGCCCAGCGGGGGGGCCATCAGATACGCAGTATTTT. Translating gives CSARGPAGGPSDTQYF.

This clonotype showed up just a few times. The chain links TRBV18 to TRBJ2-3; D remains ambiguous. Germline V CDR1 and CDR2: KGHSH, LQKENI. With 3 bases removed from V and 0 bases from J, the gap between germline ends came to 7 bases. This CDR3 has 14 residues. For the CDR3, the DNA is TGTGCCAGCTCACCGGACGCCAGCACAGATACGCAGTATTTT. It is translated as CASSPDASTDTQYF.

The chain employs TRBV20-1 and TRBJ2-1; D remains unclear. The CDR3 covers 12 residues. Germline-derived CDR1 and CDR2 are DFQATT and SNEGSKA (reference sequence). Trimming removed 5 bases at V and 10 bases at J, with 15 bases between. The CDR3 sequence: CSASDSGWEQFF. DNA for the CDR3: TGCAGTGCTTCTGACTCCGGCTGGGAGCAGTTCTTC.

V and J are TRBV6-6 and TRBJ1-6; 7 bases are shared with TRBD1. CDR3 size: 15 residues. J was trimmed by 6 bases and V by 7 bases; bases with no gene match: 9. Germline CDR1 MNHNY, CDR2 SVGAGI (reference sequence). As DNA, the CDR3 is TGTGCCAGCACCCTGACAGGGTCCCGTAATTCACCCCTCCACTTT. This sequence encodes CASTLTGSRNSPLHF.

The chain couples TRBV18 to TRBJ2-5; D is ambiguous. Looked up from germline, CDR1 is KGHSH and CDR2 is LQKENI. Trimming shortened V by 2 bases and J by 0 bases, and 13 bases separated the two germline ends. The CDR3 runs 16 residues. CDR3 in DNA: TGTGCCAGCTCACCAATCGCCACACAAAACCAAGAGACCCAGTACTTC. Protein product: CASSPIATQNQETQYF.

This clonotype has just a few counts. The chain employs TRBV4-2 and TRBJ2-3; no reliable D call. Germline values: CDR1 LGHNA, CDR2 YNFKEQ. The CDR3 contains 17 residues. Deletions cut 2 bases from V and 6 bases from J, with 21 bases between. The chain's CDR3 is CASSQPHIGTPRDTQYF. CDR3 in DNA: TGTGCCAGCAGCCAACCTCACATTGGAACGCCCCGGGATACGCAGTATTTT.

This clonotype came up a few times. The V gene is TRBV4-2, the J gene TRBJ1-3; no reliable D call. Looked up from germline, CDR1 is LGHNA and CDR2 is YNFKEQ. V was clipped by 2 bases and J by 4 bases, with 9 bases between them. This CDR3 is built from 14 residues. CDR3: CASSQNSLGNTIYF. DNA for the CDR3: TGTGCCAGCAGCCAAAACAGTCTCGGAAACACCATATATTTT.

In this sample, this clonotype turned up a few times. The CDR3 DNA follows: TGTGCCAGCACTCGTCGGCTAGCAGCTAATGAGCAGTTCTTC. Translated, it gives CASTRRLAANEQFF. The chain joins TRBV6-2 or TRBV6-3 to TRBJ2-1; tentatively, D is TRBD2 (5 bases). CDR1 MNHEY and CDR2 SVGEGT come from the germline V gene. Trimming shortened V by 7 bases and J by 7 bases, and 17 bases separated the two germline ends. The CDR3 has 14 amino acids.

The table lists this clonotype with many counts. The chain combines TRBV7-3 with TRBJ2-3; D not certain. The ends were cut back, 5 bases at V and 5 bases at J, with 11 bases in the middle. This CDR3 has 13 residues. Germline assignment: CDR1 SGHTA and CDR2 FQGTGA. The CDR3, as DNA: TGTGCCAGCAGCATCGCACCGGGAGATACGCAGTATTTT. Protein sequence: CASSIAPGDTQYF.

This clonotype appeared many times. The chain is built from TRBV5-1 and TRBJ2-1; D call uncertain. The ends were cut back, 0 bases at V and 10 bases at J, with 14 bases in the middle. Germline values: CDR1 SGHRS, CDR2 YFSETQ. The CDR3 contains 14 residues. As DNA, the CDR3 is TGCGCCAGCAGCTTGGAACAAGCCTTTTGGGAGCAGTTCTTC. Its translation: CASSLEQAFWEQFF.

The V call is TRBV24-1, the J call TRBJ2-1, with D maybe TRBD2 (6 bases). Germline CDR1 is KGHDR and CDR2 is SFDVKD. Trimming cost V 5 bases and J 8 bases, with 12 bases left between them. This CDR3 comprises 13 residues. In DNA, the CDR3 is TGTGCCACCAGTGGAGGGCCGGGGGATGAGCAGTTCTTC. It codes for CATSGGPGDEQFF.